This is a list of T cell receptor beta chains from one sample in a study of CD4+ T cells in melanoma. TCRdb's copy holds only in-frame clones and misses some; the assay was immunoSEQ multiplex PCR. Of 10,000 or so clones listed, roughly 60% are singletons. The sample was cells from a culture (not recorded whether cultured in vitro). The receptors here all came from a human donor with melanoma. The CDR3 runs from the conserved cysteine through the conserved F or W. The D gene is left open where the match is weak. Clone size is not always given. Where it is, it says once, few, many or a class for expanded clones.

V gene	D gene	J gene	clone size	CDR3 DNA	CDR3 protein
TRBV18	TRBD1	TRBJ2-7	NA	TGTGCCAGCTCACCACCGCGACAGGGATACGAGCAGTACTTC	CASSPPRQGYEQYF
TRBV4-1	NA	TRBJ2-3	NA	TGCGCCAGCAGCCAAGATGGGGTACGGGGTTATACGCAGTATTTT	CASSQDGVRGYTQYF
TRBV15	TRBD1	TRBJ1-6	NA	TGTGCCACCAGCAGATCCAAGGACAGGGGGAACTCACCCCTCCACTTT	CATSRSKDRGNSPLHF
TRBV19	NA	TRBJ2-3	NA	TGTGCCAGTAGTATAGGTCTCGGGGGTGCGGGTGGTACGCAGTATTTT	CASSIGLGGAGGTQYF
TRBV7-6	NA	TRBJ1-3	NA	TGTGCCAGCAGCTGGGGGGGGCAATCAGGAAACACCATATATTTT	CASSWGGQSGNTIYF
TRBV15	NA	TRBJ2-6	NA	TGTGCCACCAGCAGGCGCAGCTCTGGGGCCAACGTCCTGACTTTC	CATSRRSSGANVLTF
TRBV6-5	NA	TRBJ1-2	NA	TGTGCCAGCAGCCCCCAGGGGAGTCCCTTCTATGGCTACACCTTC	CASSPQGSPFYGYTF
TRBV5-1	NA	TRBJ2-2	NA	TGCGCCAGCTCCTCCGGGACGATGAACACCGGGGAGCTGTTTTTT	CASSSGTMNTGELFF
TRBV7-9	NA	TRBJ1-1	NA	TGTGCCAGCAGCTCCGGGAGCCAGATGAACACTGAAGCTTTCTTT	CASSSGSQMNTEAFF
TRBV19	NA	TRBJ2-1	NA	TGTGCCAGTAGTATATCCGGGGGCTCCTACAATGAGCAGTTCTTC	CASSISGGSYNEQFF
TRBV30	NA	TRBJ2-3	NA	TGTGCCTGGAGTGTACGGTTGAACACAGATACGCAGTATTTT	CAWSVRLNTDTQYF
TRBV7-9	TRBD1	TRBJ2-3	NA	TGTGCCAGCAGCCGACAGGGGGCGGGGGATACGCAGTATTTT	CASSRQGAGDTQYF
TRBV18	NA	TRBJ2-7	NA	TGTGCCAGCTCACCCGAGGGGTACGAGCAGTACTTC	CASSPEGYEQYF
TRBV5-1	NA	TRBJ2-5	NA	TGCGCCAGCAGCTTGTCGGGCCAAGAGACCCAGTACTTC	CASSLSGQETQYF
TRBV4-2	NA	TRBJ2-3	NA	TGTGCCAGCAGCCTCTCGACTGGAGCTAGCACAGATACGCAGTATTTT	CASSLSTGASTDTQYF
TRBV19	NA	TRBJ1-6	few	TGTGCCAGTAGTCCCCGACAGGATCTCCCCCTCCACTTT	CASSPRQDLPLHF
TRBV5-6	NA	TRBJ2-3	NA	TGTGCCAGCAGCTTGGCCCGGGGTACGCAGTATTTT	CASSLARGTQYF
TRBV6-5	NA	TRBJ1-5	NA	TGTGCCAGCAGTTACAAGGATAGCAATCAGCCCCAGCATTTT	CASSYKDSNQPQHF
TRBV6-5	TRBD1	TRBJ2-7	NA	TGTGCCAGCAGGCGTGGAGGGACAGGGGCCTACGAGCAGTACTTC	CASRRGGTGAYEQYF
TRBV7-2	TRBD2	TRBJ2-3	once	TGTGCCAGCAGCCTTGGGACTAGCGGGAAGGATACGCAGTATTTT	CASSLGTSGKDTQYF
TRBV5-1	NA	TRBJ1-3	NA	TGCGCCAGCAGCTTGGGGCCGGGGACTGGAAACACCATATATTTT	CASSLGPGTGNTIYF
TRBV6-5	NA	TRBJ1-5	NA	TGTGCCAGCAGTGAGATAGCCCAGAATCAGCCCCAGCATTTT	CASSEIAQNQPQHF
TRBV5-1	NA	TRBJ1-1	few	TGCGCCAGCAGTTTAAGTCCGGGGAGCATGAACACTGAAGCTTTCTTT	CASSLSPGSMNTEAFF
TRBV6-5	NA	TRBJ1-5	NA	TGTGCCAGCAGACAGCCCAATCAGCCCCAGCATTTT	CASRQPNQPQHF
TRBV6-5	TRBD1	TRBJ1-1	NA	TGTGCCAGCAGGTACGGACAGGGGGCTTTCACTGAAGCTTTCTTT	CASRYGQGAFTEAFF
TRBV7-2	NA	TRBJ1-5	few	TGTGCCAGCAGCTTAGGATTCAATCAGCCCCAGCATTTT	CASSLGFNQPQHF
TRBV19	TRBD1	TRBJ1-1	NA	TGTGCCAGTAGTATGTGGGACAGGGGATCTGAAGCTTTCTTT	CASSMWDRGSEAFF
TRBV7-2	TRBD1	TRBJ1-5	once	TGTGCCAGCAGCGCGGACAGGGGACGCAATCAGCCCCAGCATTTT	CASSADRGRNQPQHF